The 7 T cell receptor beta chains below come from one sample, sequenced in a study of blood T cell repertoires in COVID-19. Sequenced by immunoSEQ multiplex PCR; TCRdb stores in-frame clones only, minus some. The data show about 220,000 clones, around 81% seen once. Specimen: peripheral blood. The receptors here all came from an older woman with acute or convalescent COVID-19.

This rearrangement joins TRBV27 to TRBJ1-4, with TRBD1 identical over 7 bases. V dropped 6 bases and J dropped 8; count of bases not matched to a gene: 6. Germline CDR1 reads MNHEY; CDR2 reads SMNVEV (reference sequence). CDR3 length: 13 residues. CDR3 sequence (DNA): TGTGCCAGCAGCGACAGGGCCCGCGAAAAACTGTTTTTT. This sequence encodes CASSDRAREKLFF.

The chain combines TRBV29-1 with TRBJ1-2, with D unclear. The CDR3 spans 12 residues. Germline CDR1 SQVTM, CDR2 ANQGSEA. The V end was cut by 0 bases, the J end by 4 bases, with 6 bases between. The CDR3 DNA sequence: TGCAGCGTTGAAGATTACGGCTATGGCTACACCTTC. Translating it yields CSVEDYGYGYTF.

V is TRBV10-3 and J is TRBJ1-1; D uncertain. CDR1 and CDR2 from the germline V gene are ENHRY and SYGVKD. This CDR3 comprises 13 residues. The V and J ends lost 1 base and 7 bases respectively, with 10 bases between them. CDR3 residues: CAISEYGLNEAFF. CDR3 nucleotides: TGTGCCATCAGTGAGTACGGACTGAATGAAGCTTTCTTT.

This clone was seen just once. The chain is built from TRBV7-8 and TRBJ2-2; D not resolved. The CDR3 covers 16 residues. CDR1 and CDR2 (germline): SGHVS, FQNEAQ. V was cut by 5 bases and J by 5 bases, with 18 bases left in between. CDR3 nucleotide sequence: TGTGCCAGCAGCAGTCAATCAGTGGTCAAGACCGGGGAGCTGTTTTTT. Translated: CASSSQSVVKTGELFF.

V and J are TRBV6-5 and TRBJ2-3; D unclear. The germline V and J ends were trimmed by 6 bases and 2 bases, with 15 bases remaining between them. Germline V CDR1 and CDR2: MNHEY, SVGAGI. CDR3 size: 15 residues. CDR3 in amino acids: CASRNLGSDTDTQYF. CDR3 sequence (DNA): TGTGCCAGCAGAAACCTCGGCAGCGACACAGATACGCAGTATTTT.

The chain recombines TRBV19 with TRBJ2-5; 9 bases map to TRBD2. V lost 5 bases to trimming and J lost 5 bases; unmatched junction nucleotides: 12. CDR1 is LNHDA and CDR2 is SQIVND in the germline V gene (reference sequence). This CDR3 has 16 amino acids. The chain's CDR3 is CASSLGVAGASETQYF. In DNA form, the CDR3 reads TGTGCCAGTAGTCTCGGGGTAGCGGGGGCTTCGGAGACCCAGTACTTC.

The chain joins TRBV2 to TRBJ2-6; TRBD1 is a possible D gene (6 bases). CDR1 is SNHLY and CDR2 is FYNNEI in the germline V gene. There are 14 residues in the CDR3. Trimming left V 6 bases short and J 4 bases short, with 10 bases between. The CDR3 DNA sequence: TGTGCCAGCAGACAGGGAGACGGGGCCAACGTCCTGACTTTC. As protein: CASRQGDGANVLTF.